This TCR beta chain was observed in a study of Ad26.COV2.S vaccination and SARS-CoV-2 variants. Method: immunoSEQ multiplex PCR; TCRdb's copy keeps in-frame clones and lacks some. The data show around 400,000 clones, about four fifths seen once. Regarding treatment: around 19 received Ad26.COV2.S at low or high dose, single or two shots; 5 received placebo; per-sample allocation not given. At day 63 after the first vaccine or placebo injection, samples were drawn. CDR1 and CDR2 from the germline V gene are KGHSH and LQKENI. V lost 6 bases and J 0 bases, leaving 14 bases between the germline ends. The CDR3 extends over 15 amino acids. This clone turned up a few times.

The starting material was peripheral blood, obtained in a trial of Ad26.COV2.S vaccine versus placebo. The chain is built from TRBV18 and TRBJ1-1, with a possible D match to TRBD1 (6 bases). This TCR came from a person aged 18-60 years who received the Ad26.COV2.S COVID-19 vaccine or a placebo. In DNA form, the CDR3 reads TGTGCCAGCTCCCTCTCCCAGGGGATGAACACTGAAGCTTTCTTT. Translating gives CASSLSQGMNTEAFF.